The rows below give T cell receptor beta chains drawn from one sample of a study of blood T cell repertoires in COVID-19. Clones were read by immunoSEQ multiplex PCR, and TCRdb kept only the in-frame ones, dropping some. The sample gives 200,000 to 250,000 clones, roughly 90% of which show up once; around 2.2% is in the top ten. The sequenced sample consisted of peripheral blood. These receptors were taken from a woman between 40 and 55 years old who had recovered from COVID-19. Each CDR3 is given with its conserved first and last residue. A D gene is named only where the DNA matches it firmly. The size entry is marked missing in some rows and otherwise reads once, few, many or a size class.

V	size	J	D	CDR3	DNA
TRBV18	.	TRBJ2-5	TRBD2	CASSPRPGLAVWETQYF	TGTGCCAGCTCACCACGACCGGGACTAGCCGTCTGGGAGACCCAGTACTTC
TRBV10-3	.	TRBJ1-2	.	CAIQTVLNYGYTF	TGTGCCATTCAAACAGTTCTCAACTATGGCTACACCTTC
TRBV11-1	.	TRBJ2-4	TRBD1	CASSLDRGRGNIQYF	TGTGCCAGCAGCTTAGACAGGGGGCGCGGAAACATTCAGTACTTC
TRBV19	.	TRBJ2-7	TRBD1	CASSIDFLGQGSAYEQYF	TGTGCCAGTAGTATAGATTTTTTGGGACAGGGGTCCGCCTACGAGCAGTACTTC
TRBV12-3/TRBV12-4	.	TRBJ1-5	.	CASSLPPTGRQHF	TGTGCCAGCAGTCTCCCCCCAACAGGGCGCCAGCATTTT
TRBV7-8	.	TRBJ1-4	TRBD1	CASSSARQGWREKLFF	TGTGCCAGCAGCTCCGCGCGACAGGGCTGGCGTGAAAAACTGTTTTTT
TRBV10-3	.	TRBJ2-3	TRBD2	CAISNTSGGTDTQYF	TGTGCCATCAGTAACACTAGCGGGGGCACAGATACGCAGTATTTT
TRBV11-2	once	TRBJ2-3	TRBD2	CASSLLLAGVGGDTQYF	TGTGCCAGCAGCTTATTACTAGCGGGAGTCGGGGGAGATACGCAGTATTTT
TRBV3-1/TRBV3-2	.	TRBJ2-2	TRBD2	CASSQEATPRGGRNTGELFF	TGTGCCAGCAGCCAAGAAGCGACCCCCCGGGGGGGCAGGAACACCGGGGAGCTGTTTTTT
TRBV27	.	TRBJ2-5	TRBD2	CASLNKYSGGGQETQYF	TGTGCCAGCCTCAACAAATATTCGGGGGGGGGCCAAGAGACCCAGTACTTC
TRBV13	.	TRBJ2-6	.	CASSFPGYGANVLTF	TGTGCCAGCAGCTTCCCCGGGTATGGGGCCAACGTCCTGACTTTC
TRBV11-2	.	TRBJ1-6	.	CASSPRDNSPLHF	TGTGCCAGCAGCCCGAGAGATAATTCACCCCTCCACTTT
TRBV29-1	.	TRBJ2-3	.	CSVVGLLAVPDTQYF	TGCAGCGTTGTAGGCCTTTTGGCGGTCCCAGATACGCAGTATTTT
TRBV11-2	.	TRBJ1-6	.	CASSPRAGFSYNSPLHF	TGTGCCAGCAGCCCTAGGGCAGGGTTCTCCTATAATTCACCCCTCCACTTT
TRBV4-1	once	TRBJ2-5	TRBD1	CASSPTPGQALQETQYF	TGCGCCAGCAGCCCTACCCCGGGACAGGCGCTTCAAGAGACCCAGTACTTC
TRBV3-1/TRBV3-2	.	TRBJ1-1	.	CASSQVSAEAFF	TGTGCCAGCAGCCAAGTTTCTGCTGAAGCTTTCTTT
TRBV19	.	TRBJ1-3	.	CASSILTGVSGNTIYF	TGTGCCAGTAGTATATTAACAGGAGTCTCTGGAAACACCATATATTTT
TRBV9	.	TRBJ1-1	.	CASSAATARPGTTRAEGVEAFF	TGTGCCAGCAGCGCCGCTACCGCAAGACCGGGGACTACTAGAGCGGAAGGTGTAGAAGCTTTCTTT
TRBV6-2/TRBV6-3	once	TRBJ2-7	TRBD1	CASSFQGDFYEQYF	TGTGCCAGCAGTTTTCAGGGGGATTTCTACGAGCAGTACTTC
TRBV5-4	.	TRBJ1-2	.	CASSLSGVYGYTF	TGTGCCAGCAGCCTATCAGGGGTCTATGGCTACACCTTC
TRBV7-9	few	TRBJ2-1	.	CASSLQDGGDEQFF	TGTGCCAGCAGCTTACAGGACGGCGGGGATGAGCAGTTCTTC
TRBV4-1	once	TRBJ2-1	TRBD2	CASGSTSGYNEQFF	TGCGCCAGCGGGTCGACTAGCGGGTACAATGAGCAGTTCTTC
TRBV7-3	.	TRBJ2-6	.	CASSLNTYSGANVLTF	TGTGCCAGCAGCTTAAATACCTACTCTGGGGCCAACGTCCTGACTTTC
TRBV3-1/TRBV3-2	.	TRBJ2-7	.	CASSQVDRYTTVQYF	TGTGCCAGCAGCCAAGTCGACAGGTATACTACGGTGCAGTACTTC
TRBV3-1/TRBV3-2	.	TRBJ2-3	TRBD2	CASSPRLAGGTSTDTQYF	TGTGCCAGCAGCCCAAGACTAGCGGGGGGAACTAGCACAGATACGCAGTATTTT
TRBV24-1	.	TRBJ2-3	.	CASSLARDTDTQYF	TGTGCCAGCTCACTAGCCCGCGACACAGATACGCAGTATTTT
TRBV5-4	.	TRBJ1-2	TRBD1	CASSTPKGQLNYGYTF	TGTGCCAGCAGCACGCCCAAGGGACAGCTAAACTATGGCTACACCTTC
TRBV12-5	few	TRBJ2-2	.	CASGPQGSRNTGELFF	TGTGCTAGTGGTCCCCAGGGGAGTCGAAACACCGGGGAGCTGTTTTTT
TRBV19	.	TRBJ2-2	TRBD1	CASRQGTNTGELFF	TGTGCCAGCAGACAGGGAACGAACACCGGGGAGCTGTTTTTT
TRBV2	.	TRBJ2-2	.	CASGEEAVPAGELFF	TGTGCCAGCGGAGAGGAGGCAGTTCCGGCCGGGGAGCTGTTTTTT
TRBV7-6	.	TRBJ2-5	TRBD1	CASSLEGRGTKTQYF	TGTGCCAGCAGCTTAGAGGGCAGGGGGACGAAGACCCAGTACTTC
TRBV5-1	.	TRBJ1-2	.	CASSLDRSNYGYTF	TGCGCCAGCAGCTTGGACAGATCTAACTATGGCTACACCTTC
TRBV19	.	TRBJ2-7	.	CASSIKPGYEQYF	TGTGCCAGTAGTATCAAGCCGGGGTACGAGCAGTACTTC
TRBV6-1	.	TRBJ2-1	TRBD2	CASSEMALGLAGPNEQFF	TGTGCCAGCAGTGAGATGGCTCTGGGTTTAGCGGGACCCAATGAGCAGTTCTTC
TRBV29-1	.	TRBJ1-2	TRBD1	CSARTGDGNYGYTF	TGCAGCGCTAGGACAGGGGACGGAAACTATGGCTACACCTTC
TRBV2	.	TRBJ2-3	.	CANPSSAGASTDTQYF	TGTGCCAACCCAAGCAGTGCGGGGGCGAGCACAGATACGCAGTATTTT